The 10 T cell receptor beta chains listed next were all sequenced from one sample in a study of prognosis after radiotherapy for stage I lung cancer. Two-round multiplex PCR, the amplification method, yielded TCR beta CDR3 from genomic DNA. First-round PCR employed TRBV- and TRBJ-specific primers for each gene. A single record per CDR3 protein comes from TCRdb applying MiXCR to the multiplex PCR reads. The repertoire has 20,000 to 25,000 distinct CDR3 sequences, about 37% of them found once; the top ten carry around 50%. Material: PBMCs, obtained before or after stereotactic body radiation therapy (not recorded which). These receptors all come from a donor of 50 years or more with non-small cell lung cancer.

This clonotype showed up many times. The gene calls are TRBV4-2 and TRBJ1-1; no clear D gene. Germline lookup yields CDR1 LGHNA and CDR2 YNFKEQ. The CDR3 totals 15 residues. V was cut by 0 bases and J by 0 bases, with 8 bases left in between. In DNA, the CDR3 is TGTGCCAGCAGCCAAGATCCCTTGATGAACACTGAAGCTTTCTTT. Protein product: CASSQDPLMNTEAFF.

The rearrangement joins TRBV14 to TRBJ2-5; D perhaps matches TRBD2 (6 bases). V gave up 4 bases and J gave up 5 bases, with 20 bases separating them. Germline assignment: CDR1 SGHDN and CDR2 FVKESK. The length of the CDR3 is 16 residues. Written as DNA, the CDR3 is TGTGCCAGCAGCCGTAACCCCGGAGGGAAGGGTGAGACCCAGTACTTC. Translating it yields CASSRNPGGKGETQYF.

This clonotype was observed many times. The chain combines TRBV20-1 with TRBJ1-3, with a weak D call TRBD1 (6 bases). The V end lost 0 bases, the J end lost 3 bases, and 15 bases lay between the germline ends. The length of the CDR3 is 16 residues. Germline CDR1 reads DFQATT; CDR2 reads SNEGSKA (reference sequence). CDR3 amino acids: CSARDWAGEGGNTIYF. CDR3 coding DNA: TGCAGTGCTAGAGATTGGGCAGGGGAGGGTGGAAACACCATATATTTT.

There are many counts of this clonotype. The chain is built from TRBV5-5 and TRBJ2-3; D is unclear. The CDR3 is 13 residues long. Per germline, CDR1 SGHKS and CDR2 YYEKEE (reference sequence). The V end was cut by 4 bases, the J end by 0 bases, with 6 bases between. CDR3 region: CASSGLSTDTQYF. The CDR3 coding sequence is TGTGCCAGCAGCGGTCTAAGCACAGATACGCAGTATTTT.

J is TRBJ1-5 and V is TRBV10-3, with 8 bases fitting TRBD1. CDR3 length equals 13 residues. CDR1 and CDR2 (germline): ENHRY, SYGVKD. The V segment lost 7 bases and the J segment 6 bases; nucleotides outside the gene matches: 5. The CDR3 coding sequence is TGTGCCATCACAGGGGGCTTGGGTCAGCCCCAGCATTTT. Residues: CAITGGLGQPQHF.

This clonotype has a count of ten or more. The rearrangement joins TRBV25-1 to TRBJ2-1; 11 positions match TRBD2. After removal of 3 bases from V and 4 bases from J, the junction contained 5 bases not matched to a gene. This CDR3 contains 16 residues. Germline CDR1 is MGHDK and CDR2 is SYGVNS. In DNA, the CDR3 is TGTGCCAGCAGTGAGCTAGCGGGAGGAGAATACAATGAGCAGTTCTTC. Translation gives CASSELAGGEYNEQFF.

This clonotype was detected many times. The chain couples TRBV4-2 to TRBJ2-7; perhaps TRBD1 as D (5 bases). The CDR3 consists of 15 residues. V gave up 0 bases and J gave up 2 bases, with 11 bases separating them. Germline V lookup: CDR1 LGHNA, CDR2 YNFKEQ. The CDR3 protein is CASSQDKVGAYEQYF. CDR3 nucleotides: TGTGCCAGCAGCCAAGATAAGGTAGGGGCCTACGAGCAGTACTTC.

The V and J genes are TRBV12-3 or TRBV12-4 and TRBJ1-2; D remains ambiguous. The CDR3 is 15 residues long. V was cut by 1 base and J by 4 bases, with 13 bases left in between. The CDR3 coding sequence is TGTGCCAGCAGTTTAGGGGTACGGGTCCCCTATGGCTACACCTTC. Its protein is CASSLGVRVPYGYTF.

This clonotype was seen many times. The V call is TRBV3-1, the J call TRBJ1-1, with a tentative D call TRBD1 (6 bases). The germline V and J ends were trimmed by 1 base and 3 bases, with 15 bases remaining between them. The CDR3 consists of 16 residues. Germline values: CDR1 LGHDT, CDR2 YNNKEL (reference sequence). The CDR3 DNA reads TGTGCCAGCAGCCAAGCGGGGGCGGGGAGGTACACTGAAGCTTTCTTT. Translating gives CASSQAGAGRYTEAFF.

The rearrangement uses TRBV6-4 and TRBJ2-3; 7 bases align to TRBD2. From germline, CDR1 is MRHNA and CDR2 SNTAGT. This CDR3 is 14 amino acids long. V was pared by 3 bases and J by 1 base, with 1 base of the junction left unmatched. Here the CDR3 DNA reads TGTGCCAGCAGTGAGGCGGGAGGCACAGATACGCAGTATTTT. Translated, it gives CASSEAGGTDTQYF.